Described below is a single T cell receptor (beta chain) sequence and its context. This record belongs to a study of T cell responses to AZD1222 COVID-19 vaccine. The CDR3 length is 15 residues. From germline, CDR1 is SGHRS and CDR2 YFSETQ. Losses at the gene ends were 0 bases for V and 7 bases for J; bases not matched to a gene: 7. The assay was immunoSEQ multiplex PCR, and TCRdb's table has in-frame clones only and misses some. In the table there are just under 150,000 clones, 88% of which are singletons. The chain is built from TRBV5-1 and TRBJ1-3; 7 positions match TRBD1. The clonotype comes from an adult who received the MenACWY meningococcal vaccine as a control. Sample: peripheral blood, taken 28 days after the second dose of the MenACWY control vaccine. CDR3 region: CASSLDRTGPNTIYF. The CDR3 bases are TGCGCCAGCAGCTTGGATCGGACAGGTCCCAACACCATATATTTT.